The sequence of this TCR beta chain was determined in a study of beta chain features in type 1 diabetes. Study details: Examined across all samples were 90 million to 130 million sorted cells. Notes on the study in general: The naive, central memory and Treg TCRB repertoires looked more alike in patients than they did in healthy donors. TCRB CDR3s were moderately but significantly shorter in Type 1 diabetes patients in all four CD4+ subsets. In type 1 diabetes patients, VDJ junctions had fewer insertions; deletions at these junctions were more frequent.

Turning to this clone: As yet, its antigen is unknown.

It was via CD45RO/CCR7/CD25/CD127/CD95/CD27 that CD4+ naive, central memory, regulatory and stem cell-like memory cells were sorted. After removal of 5 bases from V and 4 bases from J, the junction contained 7 bases not matched to a gene. Germline V CDR1 and CDR2: SEHNR, FQNEAQ (reference sequence). The CDR3 spans 15 residues. Investigators reverse transcribed all isolated RNA, so they sequenced expressed TCRB transcripts. Generated by immunoSEQ multiplex PCR, the TCRdb table keeps only in-frame clones and is missing some. Here the sample spans roughly 340,000 clones, 13% being singletons. The chain recombines TRBV7-9 with TRBJ2-3, with 9 bases that match TRBD2. The sequence was collected from a woman aged 18-29 years with type 1 diabetes. Material for sequencing was naive CD4+ T cells from blood. This CDR3 reads CASSVSGRPSDTQYF. The CDR3 nucleotides are TGTGCCAGCAGCGTTAGCGGGAGACCCTCAGATACGCAGTATTTT.